This T cell receptor beta chain emerged from a study of T cell changes during pregnancy in multiple sclerosis. The repertoire was sequenced with immunoSEQ multiplex PCR; TCRdb's copy has only in-frame clones and lacks some. The repertoire holds about 48,000 clones, with roughly 92% as singletons. Germline loops: CDR1 SGHTA, CDR2 FQGNSA. The CDR3 is 13 amino acids. V lost 5 bases and J 7 bases, leaving 12 bases between the germline ends. Specimen: CD4+ T cells from peripheral blood mononuclear cells, collected in the second trimester of pregnancy. The origin of this receptor is a female donor in good health, enrolled as a control in a pregnancy study. V is TRBV7-2 and J is TRBJ1-5; D is possibly TRBD1 (5 bases). CDR3 nucleotide sequence: TGTGCCAGCAGCCTGGGGCCCCAACAGCCCCAGCATTTT. Translated, it gives CASSLGPQQPQHF.